The clone carrying this T cell receptor (beta chain) was seen only a few times. Its specificity is not known. Germline values: CDR1 SEHNR, CDR2 FQNEAQ (reference sequence). V lost 4 bases to trimming and J lost 6 bases; unmatched junction nucleotides: 2. The CDR3 has 13 amino acids. This record comes from a study of CD8 T cells in Susac syndrome. General study results and limits: That the number of individuals in its TCR sequencing and HLA analysis was relatively small was acknowledged by the study.

cDNA came from around 0.5 to 1 ug RNA primed by random hexamers. Each CDR3 protein is one row after TCRdb ran MiXCR on the immunoSEQ multiplex PCR reads. Seen here are some 200,000 distinct CDR3 sequences, around nine tenths observed once, and the top ten hold roughly 0.13%. The study used treatment-naive patients who had stable or active relapsing-remitting disease as multiple sclerosis controls. The V call is TRBV7-9, the J call TRBJ2-2; the match to TRBD1 covers 7 bases. The sequencing sample was made of CD8+ T cells from PBMCs. This clonotype was sampled from a human donor with multiple sclerosis. The CDR3 coding sequence is TGTGCCAGCAGCTACGGACAGGCCGGGGAGCTGTTTTTT. This codes for CASSYGQAGELFF.